Listed below are T cell receptor beta chains from one sample, sequenced in a study of pediatric ulcerative colitis. Only in-frame clones appear in the TCRdb table, and some are missing; sequencing was by immunoSEQ multiplex PCR. The repertoire has some 43,000 clones, 78% of them found once; the top ten carry roughly 3.4%. Sequencing was performed on gut tissue. These receptors came from a girl aged 10-17 years with moderate ulcerative colitis. CDR3s leave out the opening cysteine and the closing phenylalanine or tryptophan. Fields, in order: V gene, J gene, CDR3 protein.

TRBV30	TRBJ2-7	AGDRGYEDEQY
TRBV4-3	TRBJ1-4	ASSQDWGESATNEKLF
TRBV4-1	TRBJ1-1	ASSQVERDTEAF
TRBV7-6	TRBJ2-5	ASSLEEPNWLETQY
TRBV10-2	TRBJ2-3	ASSEGTSVFTDTQY
TRBV7-3	TRBJ1-1	ASRASDGAEAF
TRBV25-1	TRBJ1-2	ASSDWTGSFSGYT
TRBV6-1	TRBJ2-5	ASSDLGETQY
TRBV4-3	TRBJ1-2	ASRRGKTGAPTNYGYT
TRBV15	TRBJ2-5	ATSRGLADQETQY
TRBV2	TRBJ1-5	ASAFGSLRQPQH
TRBV10-2	TRBJ2-1	ASGGLAGVGSYNEQF
TRBV5-1	TRBJ1-2	ASSLADGSGGYGYT
TRBV5-4	TRBJ2-1	ASSLHSLALYNEQF
TRBV7-8	TRBJ2-1	ASSPMGGQAYNEQF